These 16 T cell receptor beta chains share one sample of origin, sequenced in a study of blood T cell repertoires in COVID-19. Data came from immunoSEQ multiplex PCR; TCRdb stores just in-frame clones and leaves some out. The table includes about 110,000 clones, roughly four fifths detected once. The sequencing input was peripheral blood. The receptor set was obtained from a woman between 65 and 79 years old with acute or convalescent COVID-19.

The chain combines TRBV29-1 with TRBJ1-1; D perhaps matches TRBD1 (5 bases). Trimming stripped 4 bases from V and 0 bases from J, with 18 bases between. The CDR3 contains 16 residues. The germline V gene has CDR1 SQVTM and CDR2 ANQGSEA. CDR3 sequence (DNA): TGCAGCGTTGCGCGGGGCAGTTACACCTTGAACACTGAAGCTTTCTTT. Translation gives CSVARGSYTLNTEAFF.

This clone was picked up one time. The V and J genes are TRBV6-5 and TRBJ1-2, with 9 bases lining up with TRBD1. V shed 0 bases, J shed 4 bases, and the junction held 3 bases outside the gene matches. Looked up from germline, CDR1 is MNHEY and CDR2 is SVGAGI. The CDR3 has 15 residues. Here the CDR3 DNA reads TGTGCCAGCAGTTACTCGACAGGGGGTGTCTATGGCTACACCTTC. Its protein is CASSYSTGGVYGYTF.

V usage is TRBV7-9 and J usage is TRBJ2-6; D is perhaps TRBD1 (5 bases). The germline gives CDR1 SEHNR, CDR2 FQNEAQ (reference sequence). The CDR3 is made up of 18 amino acids. Trimming shortened V by 5 bases and J by 0 bases, and 17 bases separated the two germline ends. Written as DNA, the CDR3 is TGTGCCAGCAGCCTGGGGCCTGGCGTATACTCTGGGGCCAACGTCCTGACTTTC. This translates into CASSLGPGVYSGANVLTF.

The chain is built from TRBV10-3 and TRBJ2-2; 10 positions agree with TRBD1. The CDR3 is made up of 15 amino acids. J gave up 5 bases and V 6 bases, and 6 bases lay outside the gene matches. CDR1 is ENHRY, CDR2 SYGVKD, per germline. The CDR3 nucleotides are TGTGCCATCAGCAGTGGGACAGGGGTAACCGGGGAGCTGTTTTTT. Amino acids: CAISSGTGVTGELFF.

This clone was found once. This chain uses TRBV11-1 with TRBJ1-2; 8 bases match TRBD1. After removal of 5 bases from V and 5 bases from J, the junction contained 7 bases not matched to a gene. The CDR3 runs to 14 residues. CDR1 SGHAT and CDR2 FQDESV come from the germline V gene (reference sequence). The CDR3 DNA is TGTGCCAGCAGCCCAGCACAGGGGGTTTATGGCTACACCTTC. Protein product: CASSPAQGVYGYTF.

This chain connects TRBV18 to TRBJ1-2; a possible D gene is TRBD1 (5 bases). Germline-derived CDR1 and CDR2 are KGHSH and LQKENI. Trimming removed 3 bases from V and 4 bases from J, with 15 bases in between. The CDR3 is made up of 15 amino acids. CDR3 bases: TGTGCCAGCTCACCTTTACCGACAGAAGCCTATGGCTACACCTTC. Translation: CASSPLPTEAYGYTF.

V is TRBV7-2 and J is TRBJ2-7, with a tentative D call TRBD2 (6 bases). The germline V gene encodes CDR1 SGHTA and CDR2 FQGNSA. The ends were cut back, 4 bases at V and 3 bases at J, with 13 bases in the middle. The CDR3 length is 14 residues. The chain's CDR3 is CASSSTGLLYEQYV. Here the CDR3 DNA reads TGTGCCAGCAGCTCGACGGGACTCCTCTACGAGCAGTACGTC.

The chain has TRBV10-3 and TRBJ1-1, with D perhaps TRBD1 (6 bases). This CDR3 is built from 13 residues. The ends were cut back, 10 bases at V and 1 base at J, with 13 bases in the middle. CDR1 is ENHRY, CDR2 SYGVKD, per germline. CDR3: CATRTVTNTEAFF. The CDR3 DNA sequence: TGTGCCACCCGGACAGTTACGAACACTGAAGCTTTCTTT.

This clone was counted a single time. The genes are TRBV28 and TRBJ2-1, with a weak D call TRBD2 (6 bases). Trimming shortened V by 2 bases and J by 0 bases, and 11 bases separated the two germline ends. This CDR3 is built from 16 residues. The germline V gene encodes CDR1 MDHEN and CDR2 SYDVKM. CDR3 protein: CASSLVGGASYNEQFF. As DNA, the CDR3 is TGTGCCAGCAGTTTAGTAGGCGGGGCCTCCTACAATGAGCAGTTCTTC.

This chain connects TRBV12-1 to TRBJ1-5. TRBV12-1 is labeled a pseudogene. This CDR3 has 10 residues. The CDR3 DNA sequence: TGTGCCGCTGCGCATCAGCCCCAGCATTTT. Translation: CAAAHQPQHF.

V usage is TRBV27 and J usage is TRBJ2-7; 9 nucleotides align to TRBD1. The CDR3 is 15 residues long. Germline V CDR1 and CDR2: MNHEY, SMNVEV (reference sequence). Germline trimming cut 3 bases from V and 6 bases from J; bases unmatched to any gene: 9. The CDR3 DNA sequence: TGTGCCAGCAGTTTCCGCGGACAGGGGTTTAGCGAGCAGTACTTC. It specifies CASSFRGQGFSEQYF.

V usage is TRBV27 and J usage is TRBJ2-7, with TRBD1 matching over 10 bases. Trimming at V came to 6 bases and at J to 4 bases, leaving 15 bases not matched to a gene. This CDR3 has 17 residues. CDR1 and CDR2 from the germline V gene are MNHEY and SMNVEV (reference sequence). Here the CDR3 reads CASSGRDRGKIRYEQYF. CDR3 DNA: TGTGCCAGCAGCGGAAGGGACAGGGGAAAAATAAGATACGAGCAGTACTTC.

The chain has TRBV27 and TRBJ1-6; D gene ambiguous. Per germline, CDR1 MNHEY and CDR2 SMNVEV (reference sequence). The CDR3 sequence is 16 residues long. Trimming took off 4 bases at V and 7 bases at J, with 17 bases between the two ends. CDR3 sequence (DNA): TGTGCCAGCAGTTCCTATGTGGGCCGTTTAAATTCACCCCTCCACTTT. Translating it yields CASSSYVGRLNSPLHF.

CDR3 coding DNA: TGTGCCTGGAGTGTACCCCAGGGTAGACTCTATGGCTACACCTTC. Translating gives CAWSVPQGRLYGYTF. V usage is TRBV30 and J usage is TRBJ1-2, with D possibly matching TRBD1 (5 bases). Trimming removed 0 bases at V and 4 bases at J, with 15 bases between. This CDR3 is built from 15 residues. Germline assignment: CDR1 GTSNPN and CDR2 SVGIG (reference sequence).

CDR3 DNA: TGTGCCAGCACTCAGGATTCACCCCTCCACTTT. Its protein product is CASTQDSPLHF. The V call is TRBV7-2, the J call TRBJ1-6; D gene uncertain. CDR3 size: 11 residues. Germline V lookup: CDR1 SGHTA, CDR2 FQGNSA. Trimming shortened V by 7 bases and J by 8 bases, and 6 bases separated the two germline ends. Based on the CDR3 plus reference TRBV7-2 and TRBJ1-6, the full variable domain is GAGVSQSPSNKVTEKGKDVELRCDPISGHTALYWYRQSLGQGLEFLIYFQGNSAPDKSGLPSDRFSAERTGGSVSTLTIQRTQQEDSAVYLCASTQDSPLHFGNGTRLTVT.

The chain combines TRBV16 with TRBJ2-4; D is perhaps TRBD2 (6 bases). The CDR3 is made up of 18 amino acids. V lost 0 bases and J 0 bases, leaving 15 bases between the germline ends. Germline V gene sequence: CDR1 KGHSY, CDR2 FQNENV. The CDR3 reads CASSQSRQLGLAKNIQYF. The CDR3 nucleotides are TGTGCCAGCAGCCAATCAAGGCAGTTGGGACTAGCCAAAAACATTCAGTACTTC.